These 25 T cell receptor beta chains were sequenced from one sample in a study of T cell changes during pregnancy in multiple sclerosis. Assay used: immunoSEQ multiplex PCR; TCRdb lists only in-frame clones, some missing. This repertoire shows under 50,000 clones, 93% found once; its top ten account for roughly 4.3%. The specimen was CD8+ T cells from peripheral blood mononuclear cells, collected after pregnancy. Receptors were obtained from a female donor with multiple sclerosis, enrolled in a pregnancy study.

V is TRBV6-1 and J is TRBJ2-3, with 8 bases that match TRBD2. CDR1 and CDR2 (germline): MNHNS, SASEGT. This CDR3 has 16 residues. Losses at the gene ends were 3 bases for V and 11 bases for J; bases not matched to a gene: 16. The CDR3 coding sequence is TGTGCCAGCAGTGATTTAATTGGGCGGGAGGCGTTTATGCAGTATTTT. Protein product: CASSDLIGREAFMQYF.

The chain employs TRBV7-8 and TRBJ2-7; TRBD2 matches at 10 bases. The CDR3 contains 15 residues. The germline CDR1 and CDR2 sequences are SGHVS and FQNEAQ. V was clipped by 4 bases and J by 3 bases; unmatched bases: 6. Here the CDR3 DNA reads TGTGCCAGCAGCTCCCGGACTAGCGGAAACTACGAGCAGTACTTC. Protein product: CASSSRTSGNYEQYF.

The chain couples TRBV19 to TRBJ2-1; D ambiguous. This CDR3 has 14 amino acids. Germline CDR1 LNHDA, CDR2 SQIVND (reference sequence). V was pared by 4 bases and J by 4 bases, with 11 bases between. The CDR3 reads CASSSAIGYNEQFF. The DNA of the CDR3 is TGTGCCAGTAGTAGTGCAATCGGGTACAATGAGCAGTTCTTC.

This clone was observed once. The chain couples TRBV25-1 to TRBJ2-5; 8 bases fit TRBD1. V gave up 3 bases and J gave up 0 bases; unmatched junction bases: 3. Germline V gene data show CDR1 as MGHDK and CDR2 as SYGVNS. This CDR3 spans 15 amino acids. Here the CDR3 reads CASSDRDRYQETQYF. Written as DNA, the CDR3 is TGTGCCAGCAGTGACCGGGACAGGTACCAAGAGACCCAGTACTTC.

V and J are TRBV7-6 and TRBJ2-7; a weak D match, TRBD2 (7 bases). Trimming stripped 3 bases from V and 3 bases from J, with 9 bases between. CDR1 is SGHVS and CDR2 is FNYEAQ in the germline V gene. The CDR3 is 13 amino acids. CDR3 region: CASSLGGHYEQYF. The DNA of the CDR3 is TGTGCCAGCAGCTTGGGGGGGCACTACGAGCAGTACTTC.

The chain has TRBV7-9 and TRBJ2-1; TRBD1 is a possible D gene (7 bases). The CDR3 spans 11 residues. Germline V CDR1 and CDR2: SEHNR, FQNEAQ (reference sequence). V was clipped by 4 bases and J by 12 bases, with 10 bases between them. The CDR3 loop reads CASSSQGGQFF. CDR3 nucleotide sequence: TGTGCCAGCAGCTCCCAGGGGGGGCAGTTCTTC. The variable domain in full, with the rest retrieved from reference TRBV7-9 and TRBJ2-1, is DTGVSQNPRHKITKRGQNVTFRCDPISEHNRLYWYRQTLGQGPEFLTYFQNEAQLEKSRLLSDRFSAERPKGSFSTLEIQRTEQGDSAMYLCASSSQGGQFFGPGTRLTVL.

Here the CDR3 reads CASEGARAGELFF. For the CDR3, the DNA is TGTGCCAGCGAGGGGGCAAGGGCCGGGGAGCTGTTTTTT. This chain joins TRBV9 and TRBJ2-2, with TRBD1 matching 7 bases. The germline CDR1 and CDR2 sequences are SGDLS and YYNGEE. The CDR3 is 13 amino acids. Germline trimming cut 7 bases from V and 6 bases from J; bases unmatched to any gene: 6.

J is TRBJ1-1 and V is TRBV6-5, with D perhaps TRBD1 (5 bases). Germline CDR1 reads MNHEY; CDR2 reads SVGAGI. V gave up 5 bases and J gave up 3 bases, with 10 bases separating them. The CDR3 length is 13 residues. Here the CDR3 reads CASSRGTYTEAFF. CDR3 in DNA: TGTGCCAGCAGTCGAGGGACTTACACTGAAGCTTTCTTT.

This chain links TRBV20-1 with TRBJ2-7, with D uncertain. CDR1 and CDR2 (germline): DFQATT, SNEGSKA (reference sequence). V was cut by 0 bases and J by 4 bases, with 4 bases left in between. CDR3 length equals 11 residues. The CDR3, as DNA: TGCAGTGCTAGAGAGTTATACGAGCAGTACTTC. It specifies CSARELYEQYF.

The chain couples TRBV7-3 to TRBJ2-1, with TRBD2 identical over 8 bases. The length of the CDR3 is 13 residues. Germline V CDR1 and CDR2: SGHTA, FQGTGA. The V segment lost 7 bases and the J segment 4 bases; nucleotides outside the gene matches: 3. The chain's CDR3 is CASTAGGYNEQFF. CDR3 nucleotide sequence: TGTGCCAGCACGGCGGGGGGTTACAATGAGCAGTTCTTC.

The CDR3 nucleotides are TGTGCCAGCAGACAACAGGCAAGCTCCTACGAGCAGTACTTC. This encodes CASRQQASSYEQYF. The chain carries TRBV6-5 and TRBJ2-7; the D gene is possibly TRBD1 (5 bases). CDR1 MNHEY and CDR2 SVGAGI come from the germline V gene. Trimming left V 6 bases short and J 0 bases short, with 12 bases between. This CDR3 has 14 residues.

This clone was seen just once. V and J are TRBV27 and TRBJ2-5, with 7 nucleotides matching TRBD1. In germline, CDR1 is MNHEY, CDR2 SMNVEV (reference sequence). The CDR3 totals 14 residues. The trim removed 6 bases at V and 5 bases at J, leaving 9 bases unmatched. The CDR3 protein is CASSVMTGYETQYF. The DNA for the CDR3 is TGTGCCAGCAGCGTTATGACAGGGTACGAGACCCAGTACTTC.

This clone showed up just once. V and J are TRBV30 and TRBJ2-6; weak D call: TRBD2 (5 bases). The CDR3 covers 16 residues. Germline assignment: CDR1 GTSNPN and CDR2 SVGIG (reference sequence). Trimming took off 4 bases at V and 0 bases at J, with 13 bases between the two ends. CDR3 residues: CAWMGAFYSGANVLTF. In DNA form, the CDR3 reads TGTGCCTGGATGGGAGCTTTTTACTCTGGGGCCAACGTCCTGACTTTC.

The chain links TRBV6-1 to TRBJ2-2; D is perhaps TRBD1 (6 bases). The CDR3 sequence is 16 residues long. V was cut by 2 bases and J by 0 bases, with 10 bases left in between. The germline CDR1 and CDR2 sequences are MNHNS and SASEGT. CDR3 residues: CASSERNRANTGELFF. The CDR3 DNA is TGTGCCAGCAGTGAACGGAACAGGGCGAACACCGGGGAGCTGTTTTTT.

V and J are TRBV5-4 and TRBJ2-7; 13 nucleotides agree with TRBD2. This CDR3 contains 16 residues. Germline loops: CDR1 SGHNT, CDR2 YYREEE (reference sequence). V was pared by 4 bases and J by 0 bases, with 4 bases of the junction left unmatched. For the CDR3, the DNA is TGTGCCAGCAGCGGAGGGACTAGCGGGGACTCCTACGAGCAGTACTTC. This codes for CASSGGTSGDSYEQYF.

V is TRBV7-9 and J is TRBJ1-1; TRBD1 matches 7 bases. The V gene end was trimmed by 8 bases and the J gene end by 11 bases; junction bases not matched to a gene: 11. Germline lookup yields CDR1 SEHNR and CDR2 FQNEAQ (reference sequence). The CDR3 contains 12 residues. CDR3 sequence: CASGLRRDSAFF. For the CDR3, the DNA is TGTGCCAGCGGACTCCGCAGGGACAGTGCTTTCTTT.

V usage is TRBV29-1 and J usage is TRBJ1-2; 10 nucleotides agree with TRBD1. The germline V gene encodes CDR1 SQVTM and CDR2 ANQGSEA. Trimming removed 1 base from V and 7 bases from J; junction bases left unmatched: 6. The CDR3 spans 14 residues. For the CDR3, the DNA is TGCAGCGTTGAAGCCGGGACAGGGGTTGGTGGCTACACCTTC. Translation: CSVEAGTGVGGYTF. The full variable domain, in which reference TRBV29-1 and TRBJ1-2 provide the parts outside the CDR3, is SAVISQKPSRDICQRGTSLTIQCQVDSQVTMMFWYRQQPGQSLTLIATANQGSEATYESGFVIDKFPISRPNLTFSTLTVSNMSPEDSSIYLCSVEAGTGVGGYTFGSGTRLTVV.

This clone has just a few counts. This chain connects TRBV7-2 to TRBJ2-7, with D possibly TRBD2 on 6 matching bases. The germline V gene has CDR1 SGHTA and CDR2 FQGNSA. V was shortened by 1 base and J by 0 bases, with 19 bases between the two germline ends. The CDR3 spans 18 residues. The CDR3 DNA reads TGTGCCAGCAGCTTAGTAGGTGGCAGGAGGGGACCCTCCTACGAGCAGTACTTC. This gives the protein CASSLVGGRRGPSYEQYF.

The CDR3 region has the DNA TGTGCCAGCAGTTATTTAGGCGGAGACTACGAGCAGTACTTC. This encodes CASSYLGGDYEQYF. V usage is TRBV6-5 and J usage is TRBJ2-7; no definite D call. The CDR3 totals 14 residues. V lost 3 bases, J lost 3 bases, and 12 bases lay in between. Germline V gives CDR1 MNHEY, CDR2 SVGAGI.

CDR3 DNA sequence: TGTGCCAGCCGCCTGGGGCAGTATAATTCACCCCTCCACTTT. Its translation: CASRLGQYNSPLHF. V gene TRBV27 combines with J gene TRBJ1-6; D is possibly TRBD1 (5 bases). Germline CDR1 reads MNHEY; CDR2 reads SMNVEV (reference sequence). Trimming cost V 8 bases and J 4 bases, with 12 bases left between them. The CDR3 has 14 residues.

CDR3 DNA sequence: TGTGCCAGCAGTGAAGTTGTTAGGGGTCTGGGGTCCGTTGGCTACACCTTC. Its protein is CASSEVVRGLGSVGYTF. The chain uses TRBV2 and TRBJ1-2, with D possibly TRBD1 on 5 matching bases. The CDR3 runs to 17 residues. Trimming pared 1 base from V and 7 bases from J, leaving 22 bases between. Germline CDR1 and CDR2: SNHLY and FYNNEI. Full variable domain (missing parts from reference TRBV2 and TRBJ1-2): EPEVTQTPSHQVTQMGQEVILRCVPISNHLYFYWYRQILGQKVEFLVSFYNNEISEKSEIFDDQFSVERPDGSNFTLKIRSTKLEDSAMYFCASSEVVRGLGSVGYTFGSGTRLTVV.

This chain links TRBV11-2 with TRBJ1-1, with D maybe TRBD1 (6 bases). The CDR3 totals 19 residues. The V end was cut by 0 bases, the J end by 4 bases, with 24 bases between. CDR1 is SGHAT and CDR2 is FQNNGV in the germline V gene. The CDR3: CASSLDLQGKFSKSTEAFF. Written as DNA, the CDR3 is TGTGCCAGCAGCTTAGATCTACAGGGAAAGTTTAGTAAGAGCACTGAAGCTTTCTTT.

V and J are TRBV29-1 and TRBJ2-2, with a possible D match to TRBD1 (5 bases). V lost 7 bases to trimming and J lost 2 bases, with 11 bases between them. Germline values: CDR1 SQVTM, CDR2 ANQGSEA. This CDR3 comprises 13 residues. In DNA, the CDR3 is TGCAGCGCCCAACAGGTTAACACCGGGGAGCTGTTTTTT. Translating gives CSAQQVNTGELFF.

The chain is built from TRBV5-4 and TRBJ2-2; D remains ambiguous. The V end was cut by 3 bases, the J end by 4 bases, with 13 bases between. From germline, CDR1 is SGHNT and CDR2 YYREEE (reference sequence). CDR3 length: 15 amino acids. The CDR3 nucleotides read TGTGCCAGCAGCTCGTACTGGCCGGGCACCGGGGAGCTGTTTTTT. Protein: CASSSYWPGTGELFF.

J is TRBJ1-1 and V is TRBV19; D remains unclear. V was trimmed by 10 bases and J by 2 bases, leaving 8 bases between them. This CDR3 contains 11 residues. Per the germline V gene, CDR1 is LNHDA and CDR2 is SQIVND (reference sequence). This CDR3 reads CATAGNTEAFF. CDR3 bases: TGTGCCACCGCGGGCAACACTGAAGCTTTCTTT.